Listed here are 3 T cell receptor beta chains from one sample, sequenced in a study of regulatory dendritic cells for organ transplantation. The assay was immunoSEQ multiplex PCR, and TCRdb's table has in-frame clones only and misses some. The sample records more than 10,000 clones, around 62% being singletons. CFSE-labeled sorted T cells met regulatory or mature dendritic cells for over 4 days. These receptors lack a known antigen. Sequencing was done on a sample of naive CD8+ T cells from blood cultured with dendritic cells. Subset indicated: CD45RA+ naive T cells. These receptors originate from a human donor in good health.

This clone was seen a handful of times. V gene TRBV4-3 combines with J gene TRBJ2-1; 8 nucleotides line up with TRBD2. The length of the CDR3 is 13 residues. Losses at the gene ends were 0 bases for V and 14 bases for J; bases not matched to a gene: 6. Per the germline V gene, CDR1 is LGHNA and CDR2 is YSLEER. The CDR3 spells CASSQDLSGGEFF. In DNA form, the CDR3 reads TGCGCCAGCAGCCAAGATCTAAGCGGGGGTGAGTTCTTC.

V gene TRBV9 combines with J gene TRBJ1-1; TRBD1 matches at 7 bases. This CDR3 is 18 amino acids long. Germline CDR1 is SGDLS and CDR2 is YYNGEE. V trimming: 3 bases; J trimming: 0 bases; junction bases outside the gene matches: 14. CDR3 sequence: CASSAGRQQGDLNTEAFF. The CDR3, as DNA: TGTGCCAGCAGCGCCGGAAGACAGCAGGGGGACCTGAACACTGAAGCTTTCTTT.

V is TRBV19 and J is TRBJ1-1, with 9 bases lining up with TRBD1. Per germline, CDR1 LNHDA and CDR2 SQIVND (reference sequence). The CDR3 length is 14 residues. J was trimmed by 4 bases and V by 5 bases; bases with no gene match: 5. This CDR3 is CASSGQGIGTEAFF. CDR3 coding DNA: TGTGCCAGTAGTGGACAGGGGATTGGCACTGAAGCTTTCTTT.